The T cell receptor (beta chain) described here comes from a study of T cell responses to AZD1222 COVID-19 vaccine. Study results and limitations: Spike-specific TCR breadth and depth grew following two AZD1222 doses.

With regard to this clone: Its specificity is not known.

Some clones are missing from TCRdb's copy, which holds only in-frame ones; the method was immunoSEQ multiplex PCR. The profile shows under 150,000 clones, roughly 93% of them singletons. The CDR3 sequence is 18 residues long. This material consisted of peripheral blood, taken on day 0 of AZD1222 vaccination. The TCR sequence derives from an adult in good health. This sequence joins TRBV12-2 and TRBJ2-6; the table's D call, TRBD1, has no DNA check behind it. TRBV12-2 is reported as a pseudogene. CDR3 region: CASRLELDRYSGANVLTF. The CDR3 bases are TGTGCAAGTCGCTTAGAATTGGACAGGTACTCTGGGGCCAACGTCCTGACTTTC.